Following are 9 T cell receptor beta chains from one sample sequenced in a study of T-cell memory formation after mild COVID-19 (dated by TCRdb to about 2021). Library creation used 5' RACE. TCRdb names Illumina NovaSeq 6000 as the instrument used. Using fastp at Q25 and MiXCR, TCRdb reprocessed the public reads and kept productive beta chains. Rows are unified per CDR3 protein, each entry keeping the most common DNA and genes. In this sample the table shows approximately 150,000 distinct CDR3 sequences, more than 14% of which occur a single time. Around an eighth of the sample is taken by the ten largest. Input material: PBMCs or a T cell subset sorted from them (not recorded which). The receptors originated from an adult woman who had mild COVID-19 (a few samples of this study predate the infection). The sample titles of this study are shuffled in the database, so cell type and time point are left out; the donor was told from shared clones.

This clonotype was counted only a few times. V gene TRBV5-6 combines with J gene TRBJ2-7; 8 nucleotides line up with TRBD1. This CDR3 spans 15 amino acids. Looked up from germline, CDR1 is SGHDT and CDR2 is YYEEEE. With V trimmed by 0 bases and J by 7 bases, 9 bases remained unmatched. CDR3 sequence: CASSLATGVAREQYF. The DNA of the CDR3 is TGTGCCAGCAGCTTGGCGACAGGGGTGGCACGGGAGCAGTACTTC.

The rearrangement uses TRBV21-1 and TRBJ2-1; the D call in the table, TRBD2, was not verified against the DNA. TRBV21-1 is deemed a pseudogene. CDR3 length: 15 residues. DNA for the CDR3: TGTGCCAGCAACGGTACTAGCCGGGATTTCAATGAGCAGTTCTTC. Residues: CASNGTSRDFNEQFF.

The rearrangement links TRBV30 to TRBJ2-3, with D maybe TRBD2 (5 bases). Trimming left V 2 bases short and J 6 bases short, with 9 bases between. This CDR3 has 12 amino acids. Germline assignment: CDR1 GTSNPN and CDR2 SVGIG (reference sequence). The CDR3 DNA follows: TGTGCCTGGAGTCTAAGAGGGGATACGCAGTATTTT. Amino acids: CAWSLRGDTQYF.

This clonotype turned up a few times. This chain connects TRBV12-3 or TRBV12-4 to TRBJ2-4, with D maybe TRBD1 (5 bases). The V gene lost 6 bases and the J gene lost 6 bases, with 15 bases spanning the gap. CDR3 length equals 14 residues. The CDR3 here is CASRLTGSLNIQYF. CDR3 sequence (DNA): TGTGCCAGCAGGTTAACAGGTTCCTTAAACATTCAGTACTTC.

This clonotype was observed once. The chain couples TRBV9 to TRBJ2-1; 11 nucleotides align to TRBD2. CDR3 length: 14 residues. CDR1 and CDR2 (germline): SGDLS, YYNGEE. The V gene end was trimmed by 3 bases and the J gene end by 13 bases; junction bases not matched to a gene: 9. CDR3 amino acids: CASSETSGTLDQFF. The CDR3 nucleotides are TGTGCCAGCAGCGAGACTAGCGGGACCCTCGATCAGTTCTTC.

The genes are TRBV5-1 and TRBJ2-1; maybe TRBD1 (7 bases). The CDR3 spans 15 residues. Between the trimmed V and J ends, which lost 1 base and 6 bases, there was a span of 14 bases. Germline-derived CDR1 and CDR2 are SGHRS and YFSETQ. CDR3 region: CASSLTAGGPNEQFF. The CDR3, as DNA: TGCGCCAGCAGCTTGACGGCAGGGGGGCCCAATGAGCAGTTCTTC.

The chain employs TRBV6-2 or TRBV6-3 and TRBJ2-7; no reliable D call. The length of the CDR3 is 12 residues. V lost 6 bases to trimming and J lost 0 bases, with 6 bases between them. The germline CDR1 and CDR2 sequences are MNHEY and SVGEGT. CDR3 in amino acids: CASSISSYEQYF. For the CDR3, the DNA is TGTGCCAGCAGCATTAGCTCCTACGAGCAGTACTTC.

The sample holds a few counts of this clonotype. The chain joins TRBV29-1 to TRBJ2-4, with D perhaps matching TRBD2 (5 bases). Germline CDR1 reads SQVTM; CDR2 reads ANQGSEA. The CDR3 is 13 residues long. CDR3 in amino acids: CSVGVKTKNIQYF. CDR3 sequence (DNA): TGCAGTGTGGGAGTGAAGACCAAAAACATTCAGTACTTC.

The chain carries TRBV7-3 and TRBJ2-3; 7 nucleotides line up with TRBD1. The CDR3 runs 17 residues. Losses at the gene ends were 4 bases for V and 1 base for J; bases not matched to a gene: 11. Germline lookup yields CDR1 SGHTA and CDR2 FQGTGA. CDR3 residues: CASSYAEGAWGTDTQYF. The DNA of the CDR3 is TGTGCCAGCAGCTACGCAGAGGGGGCTTGGGGCACAGATACGCAGTATTTT.